Below, one TCR beta chain is given with its context. Its antigen is undetermined. The data are from a study of cytomegalovirus exposure and HLA in healthy donors. Study as a whole: A subsequent analysis reported that the 110 or so validation repertoires were produced on the same platform that had also been used for the approximately 700 first-cohort repertoires. Findings and limits, study-wide: In vitro data verified three CMV-associated chains as specific for CMV antigens.

Per the germline V gene, CDR1 is SGHDT and CDR2 is YYEEEE. The V gene end was trimmed by 0 bases and the J gene end by 6 bases; junction bases not matched to a gene: 4. The CDR3 runs 15 residues. Using immunoSEQ multiplex PCR, the repertoire was profiled, and TCRdb retains in-frame clones only, with some absent. Found here are 70,000 or so clones, less than 95% of them singletons; the top ten hold about 2.1%. Sequenced input: PBMCs. The clonotype comes from a woman between 18 and 29 years old in good health and CMV-seropositive. The genes are TRBV5-6 and TRBJ2-2, with TRBD2 matching 8 bases. The CDR3 spells CASSLDREGSGELFF. CDR3 sequence (DNA): TGTGCCAGCAGCTTGGACCGGGAGGGGTCCGGGGAGCTGTTTTTT.